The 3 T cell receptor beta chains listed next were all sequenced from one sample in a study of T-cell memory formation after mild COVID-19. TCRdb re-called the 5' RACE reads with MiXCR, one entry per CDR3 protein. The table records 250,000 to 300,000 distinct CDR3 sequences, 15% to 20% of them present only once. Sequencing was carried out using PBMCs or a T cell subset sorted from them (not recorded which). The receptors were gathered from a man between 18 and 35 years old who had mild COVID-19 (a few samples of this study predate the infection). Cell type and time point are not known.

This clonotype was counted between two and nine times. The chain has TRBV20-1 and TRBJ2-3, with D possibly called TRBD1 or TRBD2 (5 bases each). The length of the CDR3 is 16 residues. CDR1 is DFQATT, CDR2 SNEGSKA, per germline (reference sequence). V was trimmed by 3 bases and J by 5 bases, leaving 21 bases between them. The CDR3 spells CSASFIRDRIQDTQYF. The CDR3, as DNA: TGCAGTGCTAGTTTTATCCGGGACCGAATACAAGATACGCAGTATTTT.

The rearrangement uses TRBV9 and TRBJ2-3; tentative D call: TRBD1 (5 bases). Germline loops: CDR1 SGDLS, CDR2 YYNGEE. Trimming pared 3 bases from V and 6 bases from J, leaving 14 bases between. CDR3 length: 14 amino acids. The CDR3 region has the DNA TGTGCCAGCAGCGCAACCTTGACAGCGGATACGCAGTATTTT. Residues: CASSATLTADTQYF.

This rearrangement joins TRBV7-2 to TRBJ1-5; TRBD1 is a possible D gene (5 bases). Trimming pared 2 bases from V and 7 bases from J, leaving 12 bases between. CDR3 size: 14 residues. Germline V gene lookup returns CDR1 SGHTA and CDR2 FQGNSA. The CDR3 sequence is CASSLNQGDQPQHF. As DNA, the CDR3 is TGTGCCAGCAGCTTAAATCAGGGCGACCAGCCCCAGCATTTT.